This is a list of T cell receptor beta chains from one sample in a study of response to subunit inactivated influenza vaccine. In TCRdb, the RT-PCR reads were re-called with MiXCR into one record per CDR3 protein. Among approximately 680,000 distinct CDR3 sequences, approximately 15% were seen once, and the ten largest hold around 10%. The sequenced sample was PBMCs from blood, obtained about 12 days after vaccination. The receptors derive from a man in his fifties who received an inactivated influenza vaccine. CDR3s include the opening cysteine and the closing phenylalanine or tryptophan. D genes are given only for firm matches. Clone size is stated in some rows and not others, as once, few, many or a class when expanded.

d_gene: TRBD2; j_gene: TRBJ2-1; v_gene: TRBV7-2; len: 16; abundance: many; CDR3aa: CASSLAGTSAYNEQFF; CDR3nt: TGTGCCAGCAGCCTTGCAGGGACTAGCGCATACAATGAGCAGTTCTTC
d_gene: TRBD2; j_gene: TRBJ2-1; v_gene: TRBV27; len: 17; abundance: few; CDR3aa: CASSSPRTSGTYNEQFF; CDR3nt: TGTGCCAGCAGTTCGCCCCGGACTAGCGGCACATACAATGAGCAGTTCTTC
d_gene: TRBD2; j_gene: TRBJ2-7; v_gene: TRBV28; len: 15; abundance: .; CDR3aa: CASSPPREGTYEQYF; CDR3nt: TGTGCCAGCAGCCCTCCGCGGGAGGGGACCTACGAGCAGTACTTC
d_gene: TRBD2; j_gene: TRBJ2-1; v_gene: TRBV20-1; len: 15; abundance: .; CDR3aa: CSARDFASGADEQFF; CDR3nt: TGCAGTGCTAGAGATTTCGCTAGCGGCGCTGATGAGCAGTTCTTC
d_gene: TRBD2; j_gene: TRBJ2-7; v_gene: TRBV20-1; len: 14; abundance: .; CDR3aa: CSAHGLAEDYEQYF; CDR3nt: TGCAGTGCGCACGGACTAGCGGAAGACTACGAGCAGTACTTC
d_gene: TRBD1; j_gene: TRBJ1-4; v_gene: TRBV4-1; len: 16; abundance: few; CDR3aa: CASSPTGQGINEKLFF; CDR3nt: TGCGCCAGCAGCCCCACGGGACAGGGGATTAATGAAAAACTGTTTTTT
d_gene: TRBD2; j_gene: TRBJ2-4; v_gene: TRBV10-2; len: 14; abundance: .; CDR3aa: CASSGGLAGRNQYF; CDR3nt: TGCGCCAGCAGTGGGGGTCTAGCGGGGAGAAATCAGTACTTC
d_gene: .; j_gene: TRBJ1-1; v_gene: TRBV7-3; len: 15; abundance: few; CDR3aa: CASSLTQGRNTEAFF; CDR3nt: TGTGCCAGCAGCTTAACGCAGGGGAGGAACACTGAAGCTTTCTTT
d_gene: .; j_gene: TRBJ2-3; v_gene: TRBV27; len: 13; abundance: .; CDR3aa: CASSPQVPDTQYF; CDR3nt: TGTGCCAGCAGTCCCCAAGTTCCAGATACGCAGTATTTT
d_gene: .; j_gene: TRBJ2-5; v_gene: TRBV6-1; len: 14; abundance: .; CDR3aa: CASSPRGVAETQYF; CDR3nt: TGTGCCAGCAGCCCCCGTGGGGTAGCCGAGACCCAGTACTTC
d_gene: .; j_gene: TRBJ1-1; v_gene: TRBV6-1; len: 15; abundance: few; CDR3aa: CASSEAPQQNTEAFF; CDR3nt: TGTGCCAGCAGTGAAGCACCCCAGCAGAACACTGAAGCTTTCTTT
d_gene: .; j_gene: TRBJ2-3; v_gene: TRBV3-1; len: 12; abundance: many; CDR3aa: CASSQGGDTQYF; CDR3nt: TGTGCCAGCAGCCAAGGGGGCGATACGCAGTATTTT
d_gene: .; j_gene: TRBJ2-1; v_gene: TRBV6-2/TRBV6-3; len: 16; abundance: .; CDR3aa: CASRRQTGTSYNEQFF; CDR3nt: TGTGCCAGCAGGCGACAAACCGGGACATCTTACAATGAGCAGTTCTTC
d_gene: .; j_gene: TRBJ2-3; v_gene: TRBV20-1; len: 14; abundance: .; CDR3aa: CSASLPGSPDTQYF; CDR3nt: TGCAGTGCTAGTCTGCCGGGGAGCCCAGATACGCAGTATTTT
d_gene: TRBD1; j_gene: TRBJ2-1; v_gene: TRBV11-1; len: 20; abundance: few; CDR3aa: CASSLPIRIAPGGSPNEQFF; CDR3nt: TGTGCCAGCAGCCTCCCGATACGAATAGCCCCAGGGGGAAGCCCGAATGAGCAGTTCTTC
d_gene: .; j_gene: TRBJ2-1; v_gene: TRBV7-9; len: 16; abundance: .; CDR3aa: CASSLDRAYFYNEQFF; CDR3nt: TGTGCCAGCAGCTTAGACCGGGCCTATTTTTACAATGAGCAGTTCTTC
d_gene: TRBD1; j_gene: TRBJ1-6; v_gene: TRBV5-1; len: 15; abundance: .; CDR3aa: CASSPVDRGGSPLHF; CDR3nt: TGCGCCAGCAGCCCCGTCGACAGGGGAGGATCACCCCTCCACTTT
d_gene: TRBD1; j_gene: TRBJ1-4; v_gene: TRBV20-1; len: 14; abundance: .; CDR3aa: CSAYDRGLSEKLFF; CDR3nt: TGCAGTGCTTACGACAGGGGCCTTAGTGAAAAACTGTTTTTT
d_gene: .; j_gene: TRBJ2-7; v_gene: TRBV12-3/TRBV12-4; len: 15; abundance: .; CDR3aa: CASSSREISSYEQYF; CDR3nt: TGTGCCAGCAGTTCCCGGGAGATTAGCTCCTACGAGCAGTACTTC
d_gene: TRBD2; j_gene: TRBJ2-1; v_gene: TRBV27; len: 16; abundance: few; CDR3aa: CASSWVAGVGVDEQFF; CDR3nt: TGTGCCAGCAGTTGGGTAGCGGGGGTGGGGGTGGATGAGCAGTTCTTC
d_gene: .; j_gene: TRBJ2-1; v_gene: TRBV24-1; len: 16; abundance: .; CDR3aa: CATSDLHGSPYNEQFF; CDR3nt: TGTGCCACCAGTGATTTGCACGGGAGCCCCTACAATGAGCAGTTCTTC
d_gene: .; j_gene: TRBJ2-6; v_gene: TRBV6-1; len: 17; abundance: few; CDR3aa: CASSENRGGAGANVLTF; CDR3nt: TGTGCCAGCAGTGAGAACCGGGGCGGGGCTGGGGCCAACGTCCTGACTTTC
d_gene: .; j_gene: TRBJ2-7; v_gene: TRBV27; len: 16; abundance: few; CDR3aa: CASSLMPVEESYEQYF; CDR3nt: TGTGCCAGCAGTCTTATGCCCGTAGAAGAGAGCTACGAGCAGTACTTC
d_gene: .; j_gene: TRBJ1-1; v_gene: TRBV6-1; len: 15; abundance: few; CDR3aa: CASSAGFSGNTEAFF; CDR3nt: TGTGCCAGCTCAGCGGGATTTTCGGGGAACACTGAAGCTTTCTTT
d_gene: TRBD1; j_gene: TRBJ1-1; v_gene: TRBV29-1; len: 13; abundance: few; CDR3aa: CSGSGQSNTEAFF; CDR3nt: TGCAGCGGGTCGGGACAGTCGAACACTGAAGCTTTCTTT
d_gene: TRBD1; j_gene: TRBJ2-1; v_gene: TRBV27; len: 14; abundance: few; CDR3aa: CASSPGQGIYEQFF; CDR3nt: TGTGCCAGCAGTCCCGGACAGGGAATCTACGAGCAGTTCTTC
d_gene: .; j_gene: TRBJ2-7; v_gene: TRBV4-1; len: 14; abundance: .; CDR3aa: CASSQSYRSYEQYF; CDR3nt: TGCGCCAGCAGCCAATCCTACAGATCCTACGAGCAGTACTTC
d_gene: TRBD1; j_gene: TRBJ1-4; v_gene: TRBV7-2; len: 16; abundance: few; CDR3aa: CASSLGGQGLFGKLFF; CDR3nt: TGTGCCAGCAGCTTAGGGGGACAGGGACTTTTTGGGAAACTGTTTTTT
d_gene: .; j_gene: TRBJ2-7; v_gene: TRBV4-3; len: 13; abundance: .; CDR3aa: CASSQEVRGEQYF; CDR3nt: TGCGCCAGCAGCCAAGAAGTAAGGGGCGAGCAGTACTTC
d_gene: .; j_gene: TRBJ2-5; v_gene: TRBV7-9; len: 16; abundance: .; CDR3aa: CASSNGPAGLQETQYF; CDR3nt: TGTGCCAGCAGCAACGGCCCAGCAGGGCTACAAGAGACCCAGTACTTC
d_gene: .; j_gene: TRBJ2-7; v_gene: TRBV20-1; len: 14; abundance: few; CDR3aa: CSARDTSLGYEQYF; CDR3nt: TGCAGTGCTAGAGATACTAGCTTGGGCTACGAGCAGTACTTC
d_gene: TRBD2; j_gene: TRBJ2-7; v_gene: TRBV7-2; len: 14; abundance: once; CDR3aa: CASSLLADSYEQYF; CDR3nt: TGTGCCAGCAGCTTGCTAGCGGACTCCTACGAGCAGTACTTC
d_gene: .; j_gene: TRBJ1-4; v_gene: TRBV30; len: 15; abundance: few; CDR3aa: CAWSALFATNEKLFF; CDR3nt: TGTGCCTGGAGTGCCCTATTCGCAACTAATGAAAAACTGTTTTTT
d_gene: .; j_gene: TRBJ2-7; v_gene: TRBV11-3; len: 17; abundance: few; CDR3aa: CASRSGFAQKDPYEQYF; CDR3nt: TGTGCCAGCAGGTCCGGCTTTGCACAGAAAGATCCCTACGAGCAGTACTTC
d_gene: TRBD1; j_gene: TRBJ2-3; v_gene: TRBV28; len: 16; abundance: .; CDR3aa: CASSSPSTGAKGTQYF; CDR3nt: TGTGCCAGCAGTTCACCCTCGACAGGGGCGAAGGGTACGCAGTATTTT
d_gene: .; j_gene: TRBJ1-5; v_gene: TRBV10-3; len: 13; abundance: few; CDR3aa: CAISDGREEPQHF; CDR3nt: TGTGCCATCAGTGACGGCAGGGAAGAGCCCCAGCATTTT
d_gene: .; j_gene: TRBJ1-5; v_gene: TRBV7-2; len: 13; abundance: few; CDR3aa: CASSSGMIQPQHF; CDR3nt: TGTGCCAGCAGCTCGGGTATGATCCAGCCCCAGCATTTT
d_gene: .; j_gene: TRBJ2-7; v_gene: TRBV23-1; len: 14; abundance: .; CDR3aa: CASSHTGRVYEQYF; CDR3nt: TGCGCCAGCAGTCACACAGGGCGAGTGTACGAGCAGTACTTC
d_gene: .; j_gene: TRBJ1-1; v_gene: TRBV29-1; len: 13; abundance: few; CDR3aa: CSVEEQLNTEAFF; CDR3nt: TGCAGCGTTGAAGAACAACTGAACACTGAAGCTTTCTTT
d_gene: TRBD1; j_gene: TRBJ2-3; v_gene: TRBV4-2; len: 16; abundance: .; CDR3aa: CASSRPGQGSTDTQYF; CDR3nt: TGTGCCAGCAGCCGGCCCGGACAGGGCAGCACAGATACGCAGTATTTT
d_gene: .; j_gene: TRBJ2-2; v_gene: TRBV19; len: 15; abundance: .; CDR3aa: CASSKGGLNTGELFF; CDR3nt: TGTGCCAGTAGTAAAGGGGGGCTAAACACCGGGGAGCTGTTTTTT
d_gene: .; j_gene: TRBJ2-4; v_gene: TRBV6-1; len: 14; abundance: few; CDR3aa: CASSTGPAKDIQYF; CDR3nt: TGTGCCAGCTCCACCGGGCCAGCCAAAGACATTCAGTACTTC
d_gene: .; j_gene: TRBJ2-1; v_gene: TRBV14; len: 15; abundance: .; CDR3aa: CASSRGGITYNEQFF; CDR3nt: TGTGCCAGCAGCAGGGGGGGGATTACCTACAATGAGCAGTTCTTC
d_gene: .; j_gene: TRBJ2-2; v_gene: TRBV19; len: 14; abundance: .; CDR3aa: CASSHSGSTGELFF; CDR3nt: TGTGCCAGTAGTCACTCGGGATCCACCGGGGAGCTGTTTTTT
d_gene: .; j_gene: TRBJ1-6; v_gene: TRBV6-1; len: 15; abundance: .; CDR3aa: CASSKGGRNNSPLHF; CDR3nt: TGTGCCAGCAGCAAAGGGGGACGAAATAATTCACCCCTCCACTTT
d_gene: TRBD1; j_gene: TRBJ2-7; v_gene: TRBV10-3; len: 13; abundance: few; CDR3aa: CAISRTGEDEQYF; CDR3nt: TGTGCCATCAGCAGGACAGGGGAGGACGAGCAGTACTTC